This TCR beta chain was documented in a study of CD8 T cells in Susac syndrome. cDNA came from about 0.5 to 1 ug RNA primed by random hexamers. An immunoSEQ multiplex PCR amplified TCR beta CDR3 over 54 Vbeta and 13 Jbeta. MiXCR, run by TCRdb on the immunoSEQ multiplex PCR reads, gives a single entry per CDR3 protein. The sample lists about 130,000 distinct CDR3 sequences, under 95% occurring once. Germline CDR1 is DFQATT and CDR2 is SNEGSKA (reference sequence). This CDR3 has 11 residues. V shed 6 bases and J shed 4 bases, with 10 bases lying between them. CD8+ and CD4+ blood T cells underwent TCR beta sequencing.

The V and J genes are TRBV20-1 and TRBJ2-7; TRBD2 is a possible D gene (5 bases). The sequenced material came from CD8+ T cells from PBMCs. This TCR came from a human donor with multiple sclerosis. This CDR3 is CSARRKYEQYF. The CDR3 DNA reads TGCAGTGCCCGGAGGAAGTACGAGCAGTACTTC.